Shown below are 32 T cell receptor beta chains from a single sample sequenced in a study of T cell changes during pregnancy in multiple sclerosis. TCRdb's copy holds only in-frame clones and misses some; the assay was immunoSEQ multiplex PCR. The top ten clones hold 0.95% to 1.5% of a sample with approximately 54,000 clones, approximately 91% of them seen once. The specimen was peripheral blood, collected after pregnancy. The receptors come from a female donor in good health, enrolled as a control in a pregnancy study.

The gene calls are TRBV5-4 and TRBJ2-7, with TRBD2 identical over 8 bases. V was pared by 0 bases and J by 2 bases, with 4 bases of the junction left unmatched. The germline V gene has CDR1 SGHNT and CDR2 YYREEE (reference sequence). The CDR3 has 15 residues. CDR3 bases: TGTGCCAGCAGCTTGGAGGTAGCGGGACCCTACGAGCAGTACTTC. The encoded protein is CASSLEVAGPYEQYF. Supplemented by reference TRBV5-4 and TRBJ2-7, the full variable domain reads ETGVTQSPTHLIKTRGQQVTLRCSSQSGHNTVSWYQQALGQGPQFIFQYYREEENGRGNFPPRFSGLQFPNYSSELNVNALELDDSALYLCASSLEVAGPYEQYFGPGTRLTVT.

The chain uses TRBV4-1 and TRBJ2-3; 8 nucleotides match TRBD2. Germline V gene sequence: CDR1 MGHRA, CDR2 YSYEKL. This CDR3 is 16 amino acids long. J gave up 3 bases and V 0 bases, and 5 bases lay outside the gene matches. CDR3 nucleotides: TGCGCCAGCAGCCAAGATCGAGCGGGAGTAACAGATACGCAGTATTTT. It yields the protein CASSQDRAGVTDTQYF.

V and J are TRBV28 and TRBJ1-1, with D hard to call. The germline gives CDR1 MDHEN, CDR2 SYDVKM. This CDR3 has 14 amino acids. V lost 5 bases to trimming and J lost 1 base, with 11 bases between them. Here the CDR3 DNA reads TGTGCCAGCAGTACCTATTACCAGAACACTGAAGCTTTCTTT. Residues: CASSTYYQNTEAFF.

The CDR3 DNA reads as TGTGCCAGCAGTTCGGACAGAACGCTACGGGAGCAGTACTTC. This gives the protein CASSSDRTLREQYF. The genes are TRBV11-2 and TRBJ2-7; possible D gene TRBD1, 6 bases. CDR1 SGHAT and CDR2 FQNNGV come from the germline V gene. The CDR3 extends over 14 amino acids. The V end was cut by 6 bases, the J end by 7 bases, with 19 bases between.

The J gene is TRBJ2-6, the V gene TRBV18; D may be TRBD1 (5 bases). CDR1 KGHSH and CDR2 LQKENI come from the germline V gene. This CDR3 has 15 amino acids. Deletions cut 0 bases from V and 4 bases from J, with 7 bases between. CDR3 amino acids: CASSPPTEGANVLTF. The CDR3 coding sequence is TGTGCCAGCTCACCACCGACAGAAGGGGCCAACGTCCTGACTTTC.

The J gene is TRBJ1-2, the V gene TRBV12-5; D ambiguous. Germline assignment: CDR1 LGHNT and CDR2 FRNRAP. V shed 4 bases and J shed 8 bases, with 26 bases lying between them. The CDR3 spans 17 residues. CDR3 region: CASGWDREAPNTRGYTF. CDR3 in DNA: TGTGCTAGTGGTTGGGATCGGGAAGCCCCTAATACACGAGGCTACACCTTC.

The rearrangement joins TRBV5-1 to TRBJ1-2; 7 positions match TRBD1. Germline assignment: CDR1 SGHRS and CDR2 YFSETQ. J gave up 4 bases and V 0 bases, and 6 bases lay outside the gene matches. This CDR3 comprises 15 residues. CDR3: CASSLARGQAYGYTF. The DNA for the CDR3 is TGCGCCAGCAGCTTGGCTAGGGGGCAGGCCTATGGCTACACCTTC.

The chain is built from TRBV28 and TRBJ1-5; D may be TRBD1 (5 bases). Per the germline V gene, CDR1 is MDHEN and CDR2 is SYDVKM. V was shortened by 11 bases and J by 4 bases, with 12 bases between the two germline ends. The CDR3 is 12 amino acids. CDR3 bases: TGTGCCGGCTCGGGGGGAAATCAGCCCCAGCATTTT. It is translated as CAGSGGNQPQHF.

This chain uses TRBV7-2 with TRBJ2-1; 9 nucleotides line up with TRBD2. CDR1 SGHTA and CDR2 FQGNSA come from the germline V gene. The CDR3 contains 17 residues. Trimming cost V 5 bases and J 8 bases; bases outside gene matches: 16. The DNA for the CDR3 is TGTGCCAGCAGCATACGTAGCGGGAGCGCAGGGAGGGATGAGCAGTTCTTC. It translates to CASSIRSGSAGRDEQFF. Full variable domain (outside the CDR3, taken from reference TRBV7-2 and TRBJ2-1): GAGVSQSPSNKVTEKGKDVELRCDPISGHTALYWYRQSLGQGLEFLIYFQGNSAPDKSGLPSDRFSAERTGGSVSTLTIQRTQQEDSAVYLCASSIRSGSAGRDEQFFGPGTRLTVL.

This sequence joins TRBV28 and TRBJ2-1, with a weak D call TRBD2 (6 bases). This CDR3 has 13 amino acids. The V end was cut by 7 bases, the J end by 10 bases, with 17 bases between. The germline CDR1 and CDR2 sequences are MDHEN and SYDVKM. The CDR3 DNA follows: TGTGCCAGCACCCTGACTAGTTGGGGGGAGCAGTTCTTC. This translates into CASTLTSWGEQFF.

The chain combines TRBV19 with TRBJ2-7; TRBD1 matches 8 bases. Germline CDR1 and CDR2: LNHDA and SQIVND (reference sequence). The CDR3 contains 13 residues. V shed 6 bases, J shed 4 bases, and the junction held 5 bases outside the gene matches. CDR3 sequence (DNA): TGTGCCAGTAGCCTCGACAGGGGATACGAGCAGTACTTC. Translating gives CASSLDRGYEQYF.

This clone was counted a single time. This chain links TRBV5-8 with TRBJ2-7; 7 nucleotides match TRBD1. The CDR3 is 14 residues long. After removal of 4 bases from V and 6 bases from J, the junction contained 10 bases not matched to a gene. Germline values: CDR1 SGHTS, CDR2 YDEGEE. In nucleotides, the CDR3 is TGTGCCAGCAGCCGACAGGGCGGATTCGCCGAGCAGTACTTC. Its translation: CASSRQGGFAEQYF.

Notes on this clone: This sample includes further DNA sequences coding for the same CDR3. The chain couples TRBV18 to TRBJ2-5; 7 nucleotides agree with TRBD1. The CDR3 spans 14 residues. Germline V gene data show CDR1 as KGHSH and CDR2 as LQKENI. V was pared by 1 base and J by 3 bases, with 2 bases of the junction left unmatched. The CDR3 DNA follows: TGTGCCAGCTCACCACGTACAGGGGAAGAGACCCAGTACTTC. Translating it yields CASSPRTGEETQYF.

The chain combines TRBV6-5 with TRBJ1-2; D ambiguous. The CDR3 consists of 12 residues. Deletions cut 7 bases from V and 3 bases from J, with 9 bases between. Per germline, CDR1 MNHEY and CDR2 SVGAGI. The CDR3 DNA is TGTGCCAGCAAAACGGGAGACTATGGCTACACCTTC. Its protein is CASKTGDYGYTF.

The chain combines TRBV18 with TRBJ1-4, with unresolved D. V was clipped by 3 bases and J by 0 bases, with 11 bases between them. The CDR3 is 16 residues long. Germline-derived CDR1 and CDR2 are KGHSH and LQKENI. CDR3 in amino acids: CASSPREVATNEKLFF. CDR3 coding DNA: TGTGCCAGCTCACCTCGTGAGGTCGCAACTAATGAAAAACTGTTTTTT.

The rearrangement links TRBV4-1 to TRBJ2-6; 11 nucleotides match TRBD1. The V gene end was trimmed by 3 bases and the J gene end by 5 bases; junction bases not matched to a gene: 9. The CDR3 loop spans 18 amino acids. Per the germline V gene, CDR1 is MGHRA and CDR2 is YSYEKL. The CDR3 nucleotides are TGCGCCAGCAGCCACCGGACAGGGGGCCTATCTAGGGCCAACGTCCTGACTTTC. It codes for CASSHRTGGLSRANVLTF.

The chain joins TRBV25-1 to TRBJ2-1; D gene ambiguous. The V end lost 7 bases, the J end lost 0 bases, and 10 bases lay between the germline ends. The V gene's germline CDR1 is MGHDK and CDR2 SYGVNS. The length of the CDR3 is 14 residues. CDR3 loop: CASTPPSSYNEQFF. The CDR3 DNA is TGTGCCAGCACCCCCCCGAGCTCCTACAATGAGCAGTTCTTC.

This chain links TRBV19 with TRBJ2-7; D is perhaps TRBD2 (6 bases). V lost 3 bases to trimming and J lost 6 bases, with 15 bases between them. Per the germline V gene, CDR1 is LNHDA and CDR2 is SQIVND (reference sequence). CDR3 size: 14 residues. CDR3 sequence reads: CASSMGTDPGEQYF. The CDR3 DNA reads as TGTGCCAGTAGTATGGGGACTGATCCCGGCGAGCAGTACTTC.

This clone was found a few times. The rearrangement uses TRBV7-9 and TRBJ1-1, with a possible D match to TRBD1 (6 bases). Trimming pared 6 bases from V and 6 bases from J, leaving 11 bases between. The CDR3 has 12 residues. Germline V lookup: CDR1 SEHNR, CDR2 FQNEAQ (reference sequence). CDR3 coding DNA: TGTGCCAGCAGACCCACAGGGTCTGAAGCTTTCTTT. Its protein product is CASRPTGSEAFF.

This chain uses TRBV5-4 with TRBJ2-5, with 9 bases lining up with TRBD1. From germline, CDR1 is SGHNT and CDR2 YYREEE (reference sequence). The CDR3 runs 15 residues. With 4 bases clipped from V and 5 bases from J, the junction kept 9 bases outside the gene matches. The CDR3 coding sequence is TGTGCCAGCAGCCGAGCCACAGGGGGCGCCGAGACCCAGTACTTC. Encoded protein: CASSRATGGAETQYF.

This chain links TRBV28 with TRBJ1-1; no definite D call. V shed 4 bases and J shed 2 bases, with 11 bases lying between them. The germline gives CDR1 MDHEN, CDR2 SYDVKM. This CDR3 has 14 amino acids. This CDR3 reads CASSSAGGNTEAFF. In DNA form, the CDR3 reads TGTGCCAGCAGTTCCGCCGGCGGTAACACTGAAGCTTTCTTT.

The chain joins TRBV7-8 to TRBJ1-2, with 8 bases lining up with TRBD1. The CDR3 loop spans 15 amino acids. After removal of 5 bases from V and 1 base from J, the junction contained 6 bases not matched to a gene. Germline CDR1 reads SGHVS; CDR2 reads FQNEAQ. CDR3: CASSPTGDLNYGYTF. The DNA for the CDR3 is TGTGCCAGCAGCCCGACAGGGGACCTTAACTATGGCTACACCTTC.

The chain links TRBV25-1 to TRBJ2-5; D is undetermined. Germline CDR1 reads MGHDK; CDR2 reads SYGVNS. This CDR3 has 14 amino acids. The V gene lost 4 bases and the J gene lost 3 bases, with 12 bases spanning the gap. CDR3 in DNA: TGTGCCAGCAGTGCCCGGGTAATTGAAGAGACCCAGTACTTC. This gives the protein CASSARVIEETQYF.

The chain couples TRBV5-1 to TRBJ2-7; D perhaps matches TRBD2 (5 bases). V was cut by 5 bases and J by 0 bases, with 15 bases left in between. From germline, CDR1 is SGHRS and CDR2 YFSETQ. This CDR3 contains 15 residues. The CDR3: CASRLDTRSSYEQYF. The CDR3 nucleotides read TGCGCCAGCAGACTAGACACTCGAAGCTCCTACGAGCAGTACTTC.

This clone was found once. This chain links TRBV10-3 with TRBJ2-3, with 8 bases matching TRBD2. Germline V gene data show CDR1 as ENHRY and CDR2 as SYGVKD. J gave up 1 base and V 2 bases, and 5 bases lay outside the gene matches. This CDR3 spans 16 amino acids. The DNA of the CDR3 is TGTGCCATCAGTGAGGGGTTAGCGGGGCGCACAGATACGCAGTATTTT. Amino acid sequence: CAISEGLAGRTDTQYF.

The V and J genes are TRBV6-5 and TRBJ1-2, with no clear D. The CDR3 is 13 amino acids. Trimming removed 2 bases from V and 5 bases from J, with 9 bases in between. CDR1 MNHEY and CDR2 SVGAGI come from the germline V gene. This chain's CDR3 is CASSYGQAYGYTF. DNA for the CDR3: TGTGCCAGCAGTTACGGGCAGGCTTATGGCTACACCTTC.

The chain has TRBV7-2 and TRBJ1-1, with D perhaps matching TRBD1 (5 bases). The germline V gene has CDR1 SGHTA and CDR2 FQGNSA. CDR3 length equals 15 residues. V was trimmed by 2 bases and J by 5 bases, leaving 15 bases between them. CDR3 amino acids: CASSLLPRVGTEAFF. CDR3 in DNA: TGTGCCAGCAGCTTACTCCCCAGGGTAGGGACTGAAGCTTTCTTT.

The chain recombines TRBV29-1 with TRBJ1-2; perhaps TRBD1 as D (6 bases). The CDR3 has 16 amino acids. CDR1 and CDR2 from the germline V gene are SQVTM and ANQGSEA. The V end was cut by 3 bases, the J end by 4 bases, with 21 bases between. CDR3 sequence: CSVDGDTSLLFYGYTF. CDR3 DNA: TGCAGCGTTGATGGGGACACCTCTCTGCTCTTCTATGGCTACACCTTC.

The chain combines TRBV4-2 with TRBJ1-2; D possibly corresponds to TRBD1 (6 bases). V lost 4 bases and J lost 5, with 17 bases in between. CDR1 and CDR2 from the germline V gene are LGHNA and YNFKEQ. The CDR3 is 15 amino acids. In DNA form, the CDR3 reads TGTGCCAGCAGCCCCACCCGGGGGGCTGGTTATGGCTACACCTTC. Its protein is CASSPTRGAGYGYTF.

This chain uses TRBV5-1 with TRBJ2-5; 9 positions match TRBD2. After removal of 6 bases from V and 3 bases from J, the junction contained 9 bases not matched to a gene. The CDR3 consists of 15 residues. Germline V CDR1 and CDR2: SGHRS, YFSETQ. The CDR3 here is CASTQGGGGEETQYF. CDR3 bases: TGCGCCAGCACCCAAGGCGGCGGGGGGGAAGAGACCCAGTACTTC.

The rearrangement links TRBV19 to TRBJ1-4, with D tentatively TRBD1 (5 bases). Trimming shortened V by 5 bases and J by 8 bases, and 18 bases separated the two germline ends. The CDR3 spans 15 residues. Germline CDR1 and CDR2: LNHDA and SQIVND (reference sequence). The CDR3 region is CASSLYRDSAEKLFF. Here the CDR3 DNA reads TGTGCCAGTAGTCTTTACCGGGACTCCGCCGAAAAACTGTTTTTT.

This sequence joins TRBV5-1 and TRBJ1-1, with 9 bases lining up with TRBD1. The CDR3 has 16 residues. J was trimmed by 1 base and V by 2 bases; bases with no gene match: 6. The germline gives CDR1 SGHRS, CDR2 YFSETQ. CDR3 amino acids: CASSFGQGTWNTEAFF. The DNA for the CDR3 is TGCGCCAGCAGCTTCGGACAGGGGACATGGAACACTGAAGCTTTCTTT.